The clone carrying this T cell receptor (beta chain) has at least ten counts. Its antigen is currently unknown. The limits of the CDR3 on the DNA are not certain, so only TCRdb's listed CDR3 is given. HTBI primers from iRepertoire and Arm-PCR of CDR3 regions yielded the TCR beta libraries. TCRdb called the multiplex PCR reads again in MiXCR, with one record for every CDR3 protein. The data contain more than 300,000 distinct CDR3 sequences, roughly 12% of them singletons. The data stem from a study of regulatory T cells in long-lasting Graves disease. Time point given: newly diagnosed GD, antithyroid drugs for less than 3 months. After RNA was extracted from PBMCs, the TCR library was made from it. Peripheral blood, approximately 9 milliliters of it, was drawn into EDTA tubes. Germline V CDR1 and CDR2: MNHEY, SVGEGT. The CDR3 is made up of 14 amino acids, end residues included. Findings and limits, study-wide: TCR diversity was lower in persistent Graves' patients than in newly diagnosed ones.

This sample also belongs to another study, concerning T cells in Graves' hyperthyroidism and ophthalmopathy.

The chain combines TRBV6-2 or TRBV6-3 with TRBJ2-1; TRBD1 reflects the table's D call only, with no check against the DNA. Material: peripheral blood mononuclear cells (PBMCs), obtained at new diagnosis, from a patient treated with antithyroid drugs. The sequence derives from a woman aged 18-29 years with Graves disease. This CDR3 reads CASSSSPEGDEQFF.